Listed here are 8 T cell receptor beta chains from one sample, sequenced in a study of T-cell reconstitution after alpha-beta-depleted transplantation in children. Unique molecular identifiers were incorporated into the prepared TCRbeta library. Each CDR3 protein is one row after TCRdb ran MiXCR on the PCR reads. The sample lists over 550,000 distinct CDR3 sequences; 10% were seen once. Here the sequenced sample was PBMCs from the stem cell graft donor, taken from the stem cell graft. Receptors were obtained from a human donor who donated a stem cell graft to a child with acute myeloid leukemia.

The CDR3 region is CAWSVIRTAFF. DNA of the CDR3: TGTGCCTGGAGTGTAATCCGGACCGCTTTCTTT. The chain links TRBV30 to TRBJ1-1; no clear D. This CDR3 is built from 11 residues. Germline lookup yields CDR1 GTSNPN and CDR2 SVGIG (reference sequence). The V and J ends lost 0 bases and 11 bases respectively, with 10 bases between them.

The gene calls are TRBV7-9 and TRBJ1-1; no firm D call. Germline V gene lookup returns CDR1 SEHNR and CDR2 FQNEAQ (reference sequence). This CDR3 has 17 amino acids. Between the trimmed V and J ends, which lost 5 bases and 5 bases, there was a span of 24 bases. In DNA, the CDR3 is TGTGCCAGCAGCCCCAATCCCGGGCCAAGCAGAGGAACTGAAGCTTTCTTT. Protein: CASSPNPGPSRGTEAFF.

The chain recombines TRBV3-1 with TRBJ1-1; D call uncertain. V lost 1 base, J lost 5 bases, and 8 bases lay in between. CDR3 length equals 13 residues. The V gene's germline CDR1 is LGHDT and CDR2 YNNKEL (reference sequence). For the CDR3, the DNA is TGTGCCAGCAGCCAAGCGGTGGGGACTGAAGCTTTCTTT. This encodes CASSQAVGTEAFF.

V and J are TRBV25-1 and TRBJ2-1; TRBD1 matches at 8 bases. The V segment lost 4 bases and the J segment 6 bases; nucleotides outside the gene matches: 8. CDR1 is MGHDK, CDR2 SYGVNS, per germline. The CDR3 totals 15 residues. The CDR3 loop is CASSVPGQGPNEQFF. In nucleotides, the CDR3 is TGTGCCAGCAGTGTCCCTGGACAGGGACCCAATGAGCAGTTCTTC.

This clonotype was seen more than once but under ten times. The chain employs TRBV5-6 and TRBJ2-2; TRBD2 matches at 9 bases. V shed 7 bases, J shed 6 bases, and the junction held 13 bases outside the gene matches. Germline lookup yields CDR1 SGHDT and CDR2 YYEEEE. The CDR3 consists of 16 residues. CDR3 region: CASFTIAGVWSGELFF. CDR3 nucleotides: TGTGCCAGCTTCACGATAGCGGGAGTATGGTCCGGGGAGCTGTTTTTT. The full variable domain, its missing parts supplied by reference TRBV5-6 and TRBJ2-2, is DAGVTQSPTHLIKTRGQQVTLRCSPKSGHDTVSWYQQALGQGPQFIFQYYEEEERQRGNFPDRFSGHQFPNYSSELNVNALLLGDSALYLCASFTIAGVWSGELFFGEGSRLTVL.

The genes are TRBV30 and TRBJ2-1; 14 bases map to TRBD2. Germline CDR1 and CDR2: GTSNPN and SVGIG (reference sequence). Trimming cost V 2 bases and J 6 bases; bases outside gene matches: 15. CDR3 length: 19 residues. The CDR3 region is CAWSTRETSGRASGNEQFF. The CDR3, as DNA: TGTGCCTGGAGTACACGGGAGACTAGCGGGAGGGCCAGTGGCAATGAGCAGTTCTTC.

The rearrangement uses TRBV28 and TRBJ2-5; 9 nucleotides match TRBD1. The CDR3 covers 16 residues. Germline V lookup: CDR1 MDHEN, CDR2 SYDVKM. Unmatched junction bases numbered 12, after V lost 5 bases and J lost 5 bases. The CDR3 region is CASSPWTGTGMETQYF. DNA for the CDR3: TGTGCCAGCAGTCCCTGGACCGGGACAGGGATGGAGACCCAGTACTTC.

This clonotype was recorded at least ten times. The CDR3 is CASSYSASGGYNEQFF. The CDR3 nucleotides read TGTGCCAGCAGTTACTCGGCTAGCGGGGGCTACAATGAGCAGTTCTTC. The chain recombines TRBV6-5 with TRBJ2-1, with 10 bases fitting TRBD2. The germline CDR1 and CDR2 sequences are MNHEY and SVGAGI. There are 16 residues in the CDR3. With 0 bases clipped from V and 3 bases from J, the junction kept 2 bases outside the gene matches.